The clone carrying this TCR beta chain was found many times. Two-round multiplex PCR amplified TCR beta CDR3 from genomic DNA. Gene-specific primers for each TRBV and TRBJ gene drove first-round PCR. TCRdb redid the calling of the multiplex PCR reads with MiXCR, one entry per CDR3 protein. The sample carries tens of thousands of distinct CDR3 sequences, roughly 37% recorded once. This entry is derived from a study of prognosis after radiotherapy for stage I lung cancer. Background on the study: While roughly 7 patients had squamous cell carcinoma tumors, the tumors of about a dozen were adenocarcinoma. Radiotherapy: SBRT, 3 to 5 fractions, biologically effective dose at least 100 Gy.

A draw of around 6.1 milliliters of peripheral blood took place at each of two time points. Germline loops: CDR1 SQVTM, CDR2 ANQGSEA. The CDR3 contains 15 residues. J gave up 4 bases and V 2 bases, and 11 bases lay outside the gene matches. The input for sequencing was PBMCs, taken before or after stereotactic body radiation therapy (not recorded which). The chain joins TRBV29-1 to TRBJ2-7, with 7 bases lining up with TRBD1. This clonotype was obtained from a donor at least 50 years old with non-small cell lung cancer. Here the CDR3 reads CSVEPRTGQRYEQYF. The CDR3 DNA is TGCAGCGTTGAACCTCGGACAGGCCAGAGGTACGAGCAGTACTTC.